This TCR beta chain was profiled in a study of cytomegalovirus exposure and HLA in healthy donors. Amplification used 60 Vbeta primers and 13 Jbeta primers. The repertoire was sequenced with immunoSEQ multiplex PCR; TCRdb's copy has only in-frame clones and lacks some. This sample contains around 42,000 clones. CDR3 size: 11 residues. V was pared by 4 bases and J by 3 bases, with 6 bases between. Germline V lookup: CDR1 GTSNPN, CDR2 SVGIG (reference sequence). Of note for this clone: Its antigen is undetermined.

General observations from the study: Prior analysis indicated that the majority of TCR beta V segments exhibited productivity approximately 87% or approximately 30% of the time. Researchers had no immune exposure information except CMV serostatus available. It was reported that the classifier diagnosed cytomegalovirus status with high specificity and sensitivity in both the original and validation cohorts.

What was sequenced was PBMCs. V and J are TRBV30 and TRBJ2-5, with D tentatively TRBD1 (5 bases). The source is a man aged 30 to 39 in good health and CMV-seronegative. The CDR3 protein is CAWIREETQYF. The CDR3 DNA reads as TGTGCCTGGATCAGGGAAGAGACCCAGTACTTC.